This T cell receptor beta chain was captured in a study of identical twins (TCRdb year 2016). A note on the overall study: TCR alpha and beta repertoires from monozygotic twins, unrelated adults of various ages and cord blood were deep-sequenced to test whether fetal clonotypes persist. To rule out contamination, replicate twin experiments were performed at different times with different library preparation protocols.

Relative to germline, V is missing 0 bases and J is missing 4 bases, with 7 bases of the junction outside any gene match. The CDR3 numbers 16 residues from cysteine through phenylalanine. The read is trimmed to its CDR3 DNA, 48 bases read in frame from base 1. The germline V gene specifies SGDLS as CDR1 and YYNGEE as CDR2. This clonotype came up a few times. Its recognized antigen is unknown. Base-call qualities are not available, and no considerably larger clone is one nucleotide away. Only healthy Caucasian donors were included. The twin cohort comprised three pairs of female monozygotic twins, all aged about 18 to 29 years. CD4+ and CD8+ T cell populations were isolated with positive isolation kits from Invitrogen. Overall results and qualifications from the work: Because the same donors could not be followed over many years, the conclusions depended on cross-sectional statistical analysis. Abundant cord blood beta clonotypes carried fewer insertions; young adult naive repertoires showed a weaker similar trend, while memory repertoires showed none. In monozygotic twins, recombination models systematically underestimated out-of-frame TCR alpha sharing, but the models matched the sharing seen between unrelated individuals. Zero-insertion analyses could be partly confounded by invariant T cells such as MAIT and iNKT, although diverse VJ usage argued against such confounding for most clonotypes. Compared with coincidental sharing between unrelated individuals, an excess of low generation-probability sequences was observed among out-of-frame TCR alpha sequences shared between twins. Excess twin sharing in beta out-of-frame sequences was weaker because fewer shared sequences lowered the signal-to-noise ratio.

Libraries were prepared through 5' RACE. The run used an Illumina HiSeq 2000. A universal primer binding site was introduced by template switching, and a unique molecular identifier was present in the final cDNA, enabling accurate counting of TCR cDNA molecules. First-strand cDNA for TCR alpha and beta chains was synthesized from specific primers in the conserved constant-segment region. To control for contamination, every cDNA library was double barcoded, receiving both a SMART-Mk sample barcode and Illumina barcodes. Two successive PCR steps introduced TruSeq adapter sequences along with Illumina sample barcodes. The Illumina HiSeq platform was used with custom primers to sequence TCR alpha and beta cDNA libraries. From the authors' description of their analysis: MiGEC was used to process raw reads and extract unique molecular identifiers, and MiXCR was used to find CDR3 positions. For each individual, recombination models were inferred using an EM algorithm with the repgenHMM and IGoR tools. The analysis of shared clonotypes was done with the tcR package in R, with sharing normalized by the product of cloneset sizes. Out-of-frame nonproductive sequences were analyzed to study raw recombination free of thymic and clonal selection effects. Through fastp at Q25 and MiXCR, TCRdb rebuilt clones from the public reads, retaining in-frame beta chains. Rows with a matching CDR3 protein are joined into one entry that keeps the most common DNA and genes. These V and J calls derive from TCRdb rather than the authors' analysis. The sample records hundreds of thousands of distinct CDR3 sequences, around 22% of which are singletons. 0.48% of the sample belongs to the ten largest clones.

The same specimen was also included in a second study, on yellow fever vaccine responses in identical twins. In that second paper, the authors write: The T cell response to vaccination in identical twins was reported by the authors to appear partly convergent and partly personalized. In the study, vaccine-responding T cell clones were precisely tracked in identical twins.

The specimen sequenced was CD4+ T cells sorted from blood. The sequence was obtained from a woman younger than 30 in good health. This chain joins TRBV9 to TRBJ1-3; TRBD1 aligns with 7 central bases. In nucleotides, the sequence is TGTGCCAGCAGCGTAGCCGACAGGGCCGGAGGAAACACCATATATTTT. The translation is CASSVADRAGGNTIYF.